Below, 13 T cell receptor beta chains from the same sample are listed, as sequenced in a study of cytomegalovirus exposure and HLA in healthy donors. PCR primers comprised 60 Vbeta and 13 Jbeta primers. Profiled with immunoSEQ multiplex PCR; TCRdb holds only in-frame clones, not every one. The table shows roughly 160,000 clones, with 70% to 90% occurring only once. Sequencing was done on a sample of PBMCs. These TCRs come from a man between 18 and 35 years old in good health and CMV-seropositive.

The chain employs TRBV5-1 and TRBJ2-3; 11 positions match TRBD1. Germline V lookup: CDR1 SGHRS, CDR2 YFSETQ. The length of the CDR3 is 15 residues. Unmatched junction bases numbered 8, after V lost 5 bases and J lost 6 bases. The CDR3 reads CASRWTGGASDTQYF. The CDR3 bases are TGCGCCAGCAGGTGGACAGGGGGCGCATCCGATACGCAGTATTTT.

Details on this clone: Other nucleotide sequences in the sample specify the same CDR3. As DNA, the CDR3 is TGTGCCAGCAGTAACAGGGGTGGACAGCCCCAGCATTTT. Translated, it gives CASSNRGGQPQHF. The V call is TRBV6-6, the J call TRBJ1-5, with 7 bases lining up with TRBD1. The CDR3 extends over 13 amino acids. Germline assignment: CDR1 MNHNY and CDR2 SVGAGI (reference sequence). With 5 bases clipped from V and 7 bases from J, the junction kept 5 bases outside the gene matches.

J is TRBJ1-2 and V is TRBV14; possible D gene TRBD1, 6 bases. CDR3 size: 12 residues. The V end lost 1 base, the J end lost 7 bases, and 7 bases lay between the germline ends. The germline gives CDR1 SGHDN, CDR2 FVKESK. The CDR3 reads CASSQVGAGYTF. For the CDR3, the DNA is TGTGCCAGCAGCCAAGTGGGGGCTGGCTACACCTTC.

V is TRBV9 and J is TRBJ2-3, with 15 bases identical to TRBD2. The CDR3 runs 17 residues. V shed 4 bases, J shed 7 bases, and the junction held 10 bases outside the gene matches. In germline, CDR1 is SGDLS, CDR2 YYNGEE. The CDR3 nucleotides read TGTGCCAGCAGCCTAAGGACTAGCGGGGGGGGGTGGAATACGCAGTATTTT. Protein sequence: CASSLRTSGGGWNTQYF.

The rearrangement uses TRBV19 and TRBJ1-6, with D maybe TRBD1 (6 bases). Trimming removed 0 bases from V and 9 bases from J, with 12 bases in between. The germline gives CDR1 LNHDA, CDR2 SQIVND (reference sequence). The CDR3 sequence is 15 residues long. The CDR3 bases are TGTGCCAGTAGTATAGATGGGGGCGCGGGTTCACCCCTCCACTTT. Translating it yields CASSIDGGAGSPLHF.

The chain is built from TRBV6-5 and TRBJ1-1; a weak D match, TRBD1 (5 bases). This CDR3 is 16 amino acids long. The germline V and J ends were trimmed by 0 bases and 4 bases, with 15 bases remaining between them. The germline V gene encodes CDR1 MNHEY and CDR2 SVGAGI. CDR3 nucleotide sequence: TGTGCCAGCAGTTACTCGTTTGGGGGGTCGGGCACTGAAGCTTTCTTT. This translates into CASSYSFGGSGTEAFF.

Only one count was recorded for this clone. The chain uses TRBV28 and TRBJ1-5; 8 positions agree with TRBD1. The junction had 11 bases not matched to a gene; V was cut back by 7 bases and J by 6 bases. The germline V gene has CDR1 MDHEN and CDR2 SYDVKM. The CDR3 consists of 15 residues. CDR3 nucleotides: TGTGCCAGCAAAGAGACAGGGGCGAAGAGTCAGCCCCAGCATTTT. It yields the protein CASKETGAKSQPQHF.

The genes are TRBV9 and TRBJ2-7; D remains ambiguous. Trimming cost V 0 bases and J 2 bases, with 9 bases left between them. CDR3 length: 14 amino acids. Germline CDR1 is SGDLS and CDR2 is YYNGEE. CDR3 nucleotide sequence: TGTGCCAGCAGCGTAGGGCAGGTTACCTACGAGCAGTACTTC. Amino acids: CASSVGQVTYEQYF. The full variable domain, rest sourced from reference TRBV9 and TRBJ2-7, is DSGVTQTPKHLITATGQRVTLRCSPRSGDLSVYWYQQSLDQGLQFLIQYYNGEERAKGNILERFSAQQFPDLHSELNLSSLELGDSALYFCASSVGQVTYEQYFGPGTRLTVT.

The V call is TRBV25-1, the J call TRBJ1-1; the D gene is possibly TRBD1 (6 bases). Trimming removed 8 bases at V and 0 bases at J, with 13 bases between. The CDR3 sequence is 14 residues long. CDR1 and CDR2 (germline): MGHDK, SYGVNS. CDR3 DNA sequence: TGTGCCAGCCGAGGGACACCCGTGAACACTGAAGCTTTCTTT. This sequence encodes CASRGTPVNTEAFF.

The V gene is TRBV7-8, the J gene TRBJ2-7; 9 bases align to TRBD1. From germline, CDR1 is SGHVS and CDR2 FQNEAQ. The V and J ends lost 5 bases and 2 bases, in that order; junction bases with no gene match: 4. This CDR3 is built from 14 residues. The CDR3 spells CASSPWTGAYEQYF. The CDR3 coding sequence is TGTGCCAGCAGCCCGTGGACAGGGGCCTACGAGCAGTACTTC.

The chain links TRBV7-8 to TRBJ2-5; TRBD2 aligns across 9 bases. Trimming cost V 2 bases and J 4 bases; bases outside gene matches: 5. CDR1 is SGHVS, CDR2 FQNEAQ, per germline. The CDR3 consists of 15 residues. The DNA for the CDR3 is TGTGCCAGCAGCTTAAGTTTAGCGGGGGCAGAGACCCAGTACTTC. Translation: CASSLSLAGAETQYF.

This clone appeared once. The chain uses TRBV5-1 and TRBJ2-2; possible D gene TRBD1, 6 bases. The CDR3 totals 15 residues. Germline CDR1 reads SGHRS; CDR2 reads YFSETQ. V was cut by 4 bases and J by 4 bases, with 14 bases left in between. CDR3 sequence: CASSETGPRTGELFF. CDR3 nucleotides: TGCGCCAGCAGCGAAACAGGGCCGCGCACCGGGGAGCTGTTTTTT. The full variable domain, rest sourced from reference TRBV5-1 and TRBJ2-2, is KAGVTQTPRYLIKTRGQQVTLSCSPISGHRSVSWYQQTPGQGLQFLFEYFSETQRNKGNFPGRFSGRQFSNSRSEMNVSTLELGDSALYLCASSETGPRTGELFFGEGSRLTVL.

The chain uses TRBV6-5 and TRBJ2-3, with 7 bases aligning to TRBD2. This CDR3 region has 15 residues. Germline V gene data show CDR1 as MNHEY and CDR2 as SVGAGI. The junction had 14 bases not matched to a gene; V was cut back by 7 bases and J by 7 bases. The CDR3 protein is CASIGGGVHGHTQYF. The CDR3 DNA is TGTGCCAGCATTGGCGGGGGAGTCCACGGGCATACGCAGTATTTT.